This TCR beta chain is from a study of Graves' ophthalmopathy and Graves' hyperthyroidism. Study-wide context: Hyperthyroidism is called stable when no ophthalmopathy develops within 18 months of follow-up.

A remark on this clonotype: No antigen is known for it.

General study findings and limits: The model's prediction of ophthalmopathy progression had about 70% sensitivity and around 72% specificity.

RNA transcripts were the template, and TCR beta CDR3 regions were amplified from them. The workflow started with a first-round RT-PCR run with HTBI primers and then moved on to a second-round multiplex PCR. From the multiplex PCR reads, TCRdb called clonotypes with MiXCR, one entry per CDR3 protein. Of over a million distinct CDR3 sequences in the sample, 35% to 40% were seen once. The germline gives CDR1 SGHRS, CDR2 YFSETQ. This CDR3 contains 13 residues. V shed 7 bases and J shed 4 bases, with 14 bases lying between them. The source of this sequence is an adult man with Graves' hyperthyroidism. This sequence joins TRBV5-1 and TRBJ1-1; D might be TRBD1 (5 bases). Sample: peripheral blood or thyroid tissue (not recorded which). The CDR3 loop reads CASSAGVITEAFF. The DNA for the CDR3 is TGCGCCAGCTCCGCGGGGGTTATCACTGAAGCTTTCTTT.